This passage covers 17 T cell receptor beta chains from one sample sequenced in a study of cytomegalovirus exposure and HLA in healthy donors. Primers for the PCR totalled 60 Vbeta and 13 Jbeta. Only in-frame clones appear in the TCRdb table, and some are missing; sequencing was by immunoSEQ multiplex PCR. The sample comprises about 160,000 clones, roughly 85% of which are singletons, and 0.85% to 1% rests with the top ten. Sample: PBMCs. The receptors were sampled from a woman younger than 45 in good health and CMV-seronegative.

The chain uses TRBV12-5 and TRBJ2-7, with 8 bases matching TRBD1. The CDR3 runs 15 residues. Trimming at V came to 2 bases and at J to 2 bases, leaving 5 bases not matched to a gene. Looked up from germline, CDR1 is LGHNT and CDR2 is FRNRAP. CDR3 sequence reads: CASGLRGTGAYEQYF. The DNA of the CDR3 is TGTGCTAGTGGTTTGAGAGGGACAGGCGCCTACGAGCAGTACTTC.

V gene TRBV28 combines with J gene TRBJ2-2; D gene uncertain. CDR1 is MDHEN, CDR2 SYDVKM, per germline. The CDR3 runs to 13 residues. Deletions cut 10 bases from V and 1 base from J, with 10 bases between. CDR3 sequence (DNA): TGTGCCATCAAAGCCCAGAACACCGGGGAGCTGTTTTTT. Protein sequence: CAIKAQNTGELFF.

The genes are TRBV6-5 and TRBJ2-5; 8 bases map to TRBD2. The CDR3 totals 15 residues. Losses at the gene ends were 5 bases for V and 6 bases for J; bases not matched to a gene: 11. Germline loops: CDR1 MNHEY, CDR2 SVGAGI. For the CDR3, the DNA is TGTGCCAGCAGTCCTTCCCTCGGGACTAGTAAGACCCAGTACTTC. It yields the protein CASSPSLGTSKTQYF.

This clone was seen a single time. The chain recombines TRBV29-1 with TRBJ1-4; D might be TRBD1 (5 bases). Trimming removed 8 bases from V and 6 bases from J, with 19 bases in between. CDR1 is SQVTM, CDR2 ANQGSEA, per germline. There are 14 residues in the CDR3. The CDR3 spells CSTAPPGVHEKLFF. The CDR3 DNA reads TGCAGCACCGCCCCCCCGGGGGTCCATGAAAAACTGTTTTTT.

The genes are TRBV2 and TRBJ2-7; D possibly corresponds to TRBD2 (5 bases). The CDR3 extends over 15 amino acids. Trimming removed 0 bases from V and 5 bases from J, with 14 bases in between. Looked up from germline, CDR1 is SNHLY and CDR2 is FYNNEI. CDR3 DNA: TGTGCCAGCAGTGAAGCGGCGGGTTTCGTTAACGAGCAGTACTTC. Residues: CASSEAAGFVNEQYF.

The rearrangement joins TRBV19 to TRBJ1-1, with D uncertain. Germline CDR1 reads LNHDA; CDR2 reads SQIVND (reference sequence). The V and J ends lost 2 bases and 1 base respectively, with 5 bases between them. This CDR3 has 13 residues. The CDR3, as DNA: TGTGCCAGTAGTATATACTGGAACACTGAAGCTTTCTTT. Amino acids: CASSIYWNTEAFF.

The chain uses TRBV19 and TRBJ1-3, with a weak D call TRBD1 (5 bases). There are 15 residues in the CDR3. Germline CDR1 reads LNHDA; CDR2 reads SQIVND (reference sequence). V was cut by 3 bases and J by 0 bases, with 9 bases left in between. Written as DNA, the CDR3 is TGTGCCAGTAGTATGACAGACTCCTCTGGAAACACCATATATTTT. Translating gives CASSMTDSSGNTIYF.

The chain uses TRBV7-6 and TRBJ1-3, with D hard to call. Trimming pared 3 bases from V and 9 bases from J, leaving 6 bases between. Germline V gives CDR1 SGHVS, CDR2 FNYEAQ. The length of the CDR3 is 11 residues. The CDR3 sequence is CASSLGSTIYF. CDR3 nucleotides: TGTGCCAGCAGCTTGGGCAGCACCATATATTTT.

This chain connects TRBV19 to TRBJ2-7; 9 nucleotides agree with TRBD2. The CDR3 is made up of 14 amino acids. Trimming cost V 3 bases and J 1 base; bases outside gene matches: 1. Germline assignment: CDR1 LNHDA and CDR2 SQIVND (reference sequence). CDR3 sequence: CASSMGLASYEQYF. CDR3 nucleotides: TGTGCCAGTAGTATGGGACTAGCATCCTACGAGCAGTACTTC.

Here the CDR3 reads CASSFLASSTGELFF. The CDR3 DNA sequence: TGTGCCAGCAGCTTTTTAGCTTCGAGCACCGGGGAGCTGTTTTTT. V is TRBV5-4 and J is TRBJ2-2; unclear D gene. The germline gives CDR1 SGHNT, CDR2 YYREEE (reference sequence). The CDR3 runs to 15 residues. V was cut by 2 bases and J by 4 bases, with 12 bases left in between. The full variable domain, rest sourced from reference TRBV5-4 and TRBJ2-2, is ETGVTQSPTHLIKTRGQQVTLRCSSQSGHNTVSWYQQALGQGPQFIFQYYREEENGRGNFPPRFSGLQFPNYSSELNVNALELDDSALYLCASSFLASSTGELFFGEGSRLTVL.

This sequence joins TRBV29-1 and TRBJ2-3; D is uncertain. The CDR3 loop spans 12 amino acids. The V end was cut by 2 bases, the J end by 2 bases, with 5 bases between. Germline V lookup: CDR1 SQVTM, CDR2 ANQGSEA. CDR3 sequence reads: CSVEFYTDTQYF. The DNA for the CDR3 is TGCAGCGTTGAATTCTACACAGATACGCAGTATTTT.

J is TRBJ2-7 and V is TRBV28, with D maybe TRBD2 (5 bases). V was shortened by 9 bases and J by 7 bases, with 19 bases between the two germline ends. Germline-derived CDR1 and CDR2 are MDHEN and SYDVKM. The CDR3 extends over 13 amino acids. In DNA, the CDR3 is TGTGCCAGTGTGTTGGAGGACCTGGGGGAGCAGTACTTC. Translation gives CASVLEDLGEQYF.

The chain is built from TRBV7-2 and TRBJ1-6; D gene unclear. Per germline, CDR1 SGHTA and CDR2 FQGNSA. V gave up 3 bases and J gave up 8 bases, with 14 bases separating them. This CDR3 comprises 15 residues. In nucleotides, the CDR3 is TGTGCCAGCAGCTTTTCGGGGAGGACGGATTCACCCCTCCACTTT. Protein sequence: CASSFSGRTDSPLHF.

This chain connects TRBV30 to TRBJ1-5; D is unclear. Germline V CDR1 and CDR2: GTSNPN, SVGIG (reference sequence). The CDR3 contains 13 residues. Deletions cut 4 bases from V and 3 bases from J, with 10 bases between. The CDR3 reads CAWTYGYNQPQHF. The CDR3 DNA follows: TGTGCCTGGACCTACGGGTACAATCAGCCCCAGCATTTT. Looking up the rest from reference TRBV30 and TRBJ1-5 gives the full variable domain: SQTIHQWPATLVQPVGSPLSLECTVEGTSNPNLYWYRQAAGRGLQLLFYSVGIGQISSEVPQNLSASRPQDRQFILSSKKLLLSDSGFYLCAWTYGYNQPQHFGDGTRLSIL.

V usage is TRBV6-6 and J usage is TRBJ1-4; D perhaps matches TRBD1 (6 bases). The CDR3 has 15 residues. Germline V gives CDR1 MNHNY, CDR2 SVGAGI (reference sequence). Trimming shortened V by 6 bases and J by 7 bases, and 18 bases separated the two germline ends. The CDR3 loop is CASRGVGGNGEKLFF. In nucleotides, the CDR3 is TGTGCCAGCAGGGGCGTTGGGGGCAACGGTGAAAAACTGTTTTTT.

J is TRBJ2-1 and V is TRBV18; no clear D gene. The CDR3 is 17 residues long. Germline V lookup: CDR1 KGHSH, CDR2 LQKENI. V lost 1 base, J lost 2 bases, and 15 bases lay in between. The CDR3 sequence is CASSPHEALRTYNEQFF. CDR3 DNA: TGTGCCAGCTCACCACATGAAGCCCTCCGCACCTACAATGAGCAGTTCTTC.

The V and J genes are TRBV30 and TRBJ2-3, with 9 nucleotides matching TRBD2. The junction had 4 bases not matched to a gene; V was cut back by 4 bases and J by 2 bases. Germline-derived CDR1 and CDR2 are GTSNPN and SVGIG (reference sequence). CDR3 length: 14 amino acids. CDR3 region: CAWKREENTDTQYF. The CDR3 DNA sequence: TGTGCCTGGAAGCGGGAGGAGAACACAGATACGCAGTATTTT. Together with reference TRBV30 and TRBJ2-3, the CDR3 gives the full variable domain: SQTIHQWPATLVQPVGSPLSLECTVEGTSNPNLYWYRQAAGRGLQLLFYSVGIGQISSEVPQNLSASRPQDRQFILSSKKLLLSDSGFYLCAWKREENTDTQYFGPGTRLTVL.